Shown below are 20 T cell receptor beta chains from a single sample sequenced in a study of blood T cell repertoires in COVID-19. Profiled with immunoSEQ multiplex PCR; TCRdb holds only in-frame clones, not every one. The sample has about 180,000 clones, 75% to 80% seen once; the top ten hold around 24%. The specimen sequenced was peripheral blood. The receptors stem from a woman aged 70 to 79 with acute or convalescent COVID-19.

The V and J genes are TRBV18 and TRBJ2-5; D is unresolved. CDR1 is KGHSH and CDR2 is LQKENI in the germline V gene. CDR3 size: 13 residues. Between the trimmed V and J ends, which lost 1 base and 2 bases, there was a span of 5 bases. The CDR3 sequence: CASSPRSQETQYF. CDR3 bases: TGTGCCAGCTCACCACGGAGTCAAGAGACCCAGTACTTC.

The chain combines TRBV5-5 with TRBJ2-7, with 8 bases that match TRBD2. Germline values: CDR1 SGHKS, CDR2 YYEKEE (reference sequence). V lost 2 bases and J lost 6; bases outside the gene matches: 10. CDR3 length: 15 residues. The CDR3 DNA reads as TGTGCCAGCAGCTTCCGTGTTAGCGGGGTTAGCGAGCAGTACTTC. Encoded protein: CASSFRVSGVSEQYF.

CDR3 sequence reads: CASRTGGLSGYTF. The DNA of the CDR3 is TGTGCCAGCAGAACCGGGGGGTTAAGCGGCTACACCTTC. The V and J genes are TRBV6-5 and TRBJ1-2; TRBD1 is a possible D gene (5 bases). The CDR3 runs 13 residues. The ends were cut back, 6 bases at V and 8 bases at J, with 16 bases in the middle. The germline V gene has CDR1 MNHEY and CDR2 SVGAGI.

Remarks on this clone: This sample includes further DNA sequences coding for the same CDR3. The rearrangement uses TRBV12-3 or TRBV12-4 and TRBJ2-7, with D possibly being TRBD1 (5 bases). V was cut by 3 bases and J by 2 bases, with 8 bases left in between. The length of the CDR3 is 13 residues. The CDR3 protein is CASSLQGTYEQYF. The CDR3 DNA reads TGTGCCAGCAGTTTGCAGGGAACCTACGAGCAGTACTTC.

In this sample, this clone turned up once. This chain connects TRBV5-4 to TRBJ1-3; 9 nucleotides line up with TRBD1. This CDR3 has 17 amino acids. The junction had 6 bases not matched to a gene; V was cut back by 2 bases and J by 0 bases. Germline assignment: CDR1 SGHNT and CDR2 YYREEE (reference sequence). The CDR3 sequence: CASSLMTGGNSGNTIYF. In DNA, the CDR3 is TGTGCCAGCAGCTTAATGACAGGGGGAAACTCTGGAAACACCATATATTTT. The full variable domain, completed using reference TRBV5-4 and TRBJ1-3, is ETGVTQSPTHLIKTRGQQVTLRCSSQSGHNTVSWYQQALGQGPQFIFQYYREEENGRGNFPPRFSGLQFPNYSSELNVNALELDDSALYLCASSLMTGGNSGNTIYFGEGSWLTVV.

In regard to this clone: The identical CDR3 is also encoded by other nucleotide sequences in the sample. The rearrangement links TRBV5-1 to TRBJ1-4, with D maybe TRBD1 (6 bases). The V end lost 0 bases, the J end lost 2 bases, and 8 bases lay between the germline ends. Germline lookup yields CDR1 SGHRS and CDR2 YFSETQ. This CDR3 comprises 15 residues. The CDR3 is CASSLGGQTNEKLFF. CDR3 sequence (DNA): TGCGCCAGCAGCTTGGGAGGACAGACTAATGAAAAACTGTTTTTT.

The CDR3 sequence: CASSKVKWSGRVDTQYF. CDR3 bases: TGTGCCAGCAGCAAAGTTAAGTGGAGCGGGAGAGTTGATACGCAGTATTTT. This chain connects TRBV21-1 to TRBJ2-3; the listed D gene, TRBD2, was not tested against the DNA. TRBV21-1 is described as a pseudogene. This CDR3 has 17 residues.

V gene TRBV27 combines with J gene TRBJ2-2; D unresolved. This CDR3 is built from 17 residues. V was shortened by 0 bases and J by 1 base, with 12 bases between the two germline ends. Germline V lookup: CDR1 MNHEY, CDR2 SMNVEV (reference sequence). The DNA for the CDR3 is TGTGCCAGCAGTTTATCGTTCGGCAGGCTGAACACCGGGGAGCTGTTTTTT. Translation: CASSLSFGRLNTGELFF.

This chain connects TRBV25-1 to TRBJ1-5, with D hard to call. Germline V gives CDR1 MGHDK, CDR2 SYGVNS. The CDR3 covers 14 residues. V was clipped by 3 bases and J by 0 bases, with 6 bases between them. CDR3 loop: CASSDEYSNQPQHF. The CDR3, as DNA: TGTGCCAGCAGTGATGAGTATAGCAATCAGCCCCAGCATTTT.

In this sample, this clone turned up a few times. The chain recombines TRBV6-5 with TRBJ1-1, with 11 bases lining up with TRBD1. With 3 bases clipped from V and 8 bases from J, the junction kept 2 bases outside the gene matches. The germline gives CDR1 MNHEY, CDR2 SVGAGI. This CDR3 comprises 13 residues. The CDR3 region is CASSYRTGGEAFF. The CDR3 DNA is TGTGCCAGCAGTTATAGGACAGGGGGCGAAGCTTTCTTT.

This chain uses TRBV10-1 with TRBJ2-3; 9 bases fit TRBD2. Per germline, CDR1 WNHNN and CDR2 SYGVQD (reference sequence). Trimming removed 8 bases from V and 2 bases from J; junction bases left unmatched: 5. This CDR3 contains 14 residues. The CDR3 DNA is TGCGCCAGCTCCGGGACTAGCAACACAGATACGCAGTATTTT. Its protein is CASSGTSNTDTQYF.

This clone has more than one count but fewer than ten. The rearrangement links TRBV2 to TRBJ1-6; a possible D gene is TRBD1 (6 bases). This CDR3 has 15 residues. In germline, CDR1 is SNHLY, CDR2 FYNNEI. Trimming shortened V by 4 bases and J by 7 bases, and 14 bases separated the two germline ends. The CDR3 loop reads CASSVNRVENSPLHF. CDR3 nucleotide sequence: TGTGCCAGCAGTGTTAACAGGGTAGAGAATTCACCCCTCCACTTT.

The V gene is TRBV7-2, the J gene TRBJ2-7; 10 bases match TRBD2. Trimming cost V 2 bases and J 6 bases; bases outside gene matches: 10. From germline, CDR1 is SGHTA and CDR2 FQGNSA. The CDR3 is made up of 16 amino acids. The CDR3 bases are TGTGCCAGCAGCTTATTGACTAGCGGGCTTAATTTCGAGCAGTACTTC. It encodes CASSLLTSGLNFEQYF.

The chain has TRBV27 and TRBJ1-1; TRBD1 matches at 7 bases. V lost 5 bases and J lost 6; bases outside the gene matches: 12. CDR1 and CDR2 from the germline V gene are MNHEY and SMNVEV (reference sequence). CDR3 size: 15 residues. DNA for the CDR3: TGTGCCAGCAGTCACCAAACAGGGGTTTGGGCTGAAGCTTTCTTT. This encodes CASSHQTGVWAEAFF.

This chain connects TRBV18 to TRBJ2-1; perhaps TRBD2 as D (6 bases). Per the germline V gene, CDR1 is KGHSH and CDR2 is LQKENI. This CDR3 has 15 amino acids. V gave up 2 bases and J gave up 2 bases, with 10 bases separating them. As DNA, the CDR3 is TGTGCCAGCTCACCAGAGGAGCGGGCCTACAATGAGCAGTTCTTC. Translating it yields CASSPEERAYNEQFF.

The chain carries TRBV29-1 and TRBJ2-1, with a weak D call TRBD1 (5 bases). The CDR3 has 13 residues. The V gene lost 2 bases and the J gene lost 4 bases, with 9 bases spanning the gap. From germline, CDR1 is SQVTM and CDR2 ANQGSEA. The CDR3 DNA is TGCAGCGTTGAACCGGCAGGGTACAATGAGCAGTTCTTC. It translates to CSVEPAGYNEQFF.

V gene TRBV29-1 combines with J gene TRBJ2-3, with 8 bases aligning to TRBD1. J lost 6 bases, V lost 4 bases, and 15 bases had no gene match. The germline gives CDR1 SQVTM, CDR2 ANQGSEA. The CDR3 is made up of 16 amino acids. The CDR3 loop reads CSVASGTGGLGDTQYF. DNA of the CDR3: TGCAGCGTTGCCTCGGGGACAGGAGGGCTCGGGGATACGCAGTATTTT.

The count of this clone is one. The V and J genes are TRBV27 and TRBJ2-7; 8 bases fit TRBD2. Losses at the gene ends were 2 bases for V and 3 bases for J; bases not matched to a gene: 18. CDR3 length: 19 residues. Looked up from germline, CDR1 is MNHEY and CDR2 is SMNVEV (reference sequence). CDR3 sequence reads: CASSLRLPLAGSGIYEQYF. DNA for the CDR3: TGTGCCAGCAGTTTACGTCTCCCCCTAGCGGGTTCCGGTATCTACGAGCAGTACTTC.

The chain employs TRBV6-2 or TRBV6-3 and TRBJ1-2; D not resolved. This CDR3 has 11 residues. With 5 bases removed from V and 6 bases from J, the gap between germline ends came to 7 bases. CDR1 and CDR2 from the germline V gene are MNHEY and SVGEGT. This CDR3 is CASSLTDGYTF. The CDR3 region has the DNA TGTGCCAGCAGTCTTACGGATGGCTACACCTTC.

This chain links TRBV27 with TRBJ1-3; 10 bases align to TRBD1. Per germline, CDR1 MNHEY and CDR2 SMNVEV (reference sequence). CDR3 length: 15 amino acids. Trimming cost V 5 bases and J 4 bases; bases outside gene matches: 5. CDR3 bases: TGTGCCAGCAGTGGGGACAGGGGACTGGGAAACACCATATATTTT. Its translation is CASSGDRGLGNTIYF.